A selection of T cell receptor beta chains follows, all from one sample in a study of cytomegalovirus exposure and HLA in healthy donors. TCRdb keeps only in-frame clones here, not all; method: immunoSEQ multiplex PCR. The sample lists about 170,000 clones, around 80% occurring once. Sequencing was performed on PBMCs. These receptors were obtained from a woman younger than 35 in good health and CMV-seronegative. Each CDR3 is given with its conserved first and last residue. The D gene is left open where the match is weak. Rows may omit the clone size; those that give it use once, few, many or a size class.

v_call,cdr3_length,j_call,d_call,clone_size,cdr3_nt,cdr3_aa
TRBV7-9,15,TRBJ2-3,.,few,TGTGCCAGCGTCCCTGCCGGGTTTAGCACAGATACGCAGTATTTT,CASVPAGFSTDTQYF
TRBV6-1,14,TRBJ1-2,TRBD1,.,TGTGCCAGCAGTCGGGACAGGGTGGTCTATGGCTACACCTTC,CASSRDRVVYGYTF
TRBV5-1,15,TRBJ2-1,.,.,TGCGCCAGCAGCTTGTTGGGCCCTCAGGGCAATGAGCAGTTCTTC,CASSLLGPQGNEQFF
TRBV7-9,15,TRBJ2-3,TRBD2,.,TGTGCCAGCAGCTTGAGCGGGAGAGGAACAGATACGCAGTATTTT,CASSLSGRGTDTQYF
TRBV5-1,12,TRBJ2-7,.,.,TGCGCCAGCAGCCGCACAGGATACGAGCAGTACTTC,CASSRTGYEQYF
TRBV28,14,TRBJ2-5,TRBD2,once,TGTGCCAGCAGTGTTACTAGCGGGATTAGGGAGCAGTACTTC,CASSVTSGIREQYF
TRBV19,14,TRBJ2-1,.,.,TGTGCCAGTACAGAGGGGACTGCCAACAATGAGCAGTTCTTC,CASTEGTANNEQFF
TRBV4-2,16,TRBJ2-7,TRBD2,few,TGTGCCAGCAGCCAAGATTTCGCTAGCGGGTCCTACGAGCAGTACTTC,CASSQDFASGSYEQYF
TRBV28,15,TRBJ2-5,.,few,TGTGCCAGCAGGCATGGGACTTTAAAGGGGAGACCCCAGTACTTC,CASRHGTLKGRPQYF
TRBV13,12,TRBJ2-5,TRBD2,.,TGTGCCAGCAAGACTAGCGGGGAGACCCAGTACTTC,CASKTSGETQYF
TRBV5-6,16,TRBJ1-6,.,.,TGTGCCAGCAGCTTGGCCATTTCGGGGGGAGGGTCACCCCTCCACTTT,CASSLAISGGGSPLHF
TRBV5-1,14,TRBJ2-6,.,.,TGCGCCAGCAGCTCCTACTCTGGGGCCAACGTCCTGACTTTC,CASSSYSGANVLTF
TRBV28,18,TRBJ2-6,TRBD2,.,TGTGCCAGCAGTAACCGGACTAGCGGGAGTTCTGGGGCCAACGTCCTGACTTTC,CASSNRTSGSSGANVLTF
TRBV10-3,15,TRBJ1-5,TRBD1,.,TGTGCCATCAGCACCGGGACAGGGGACGCTCAGCCCCAGCATTTT,CAISTGTGDAQPQHF
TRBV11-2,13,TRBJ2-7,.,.,TGTGCCGGTTCTTACGACAGAGCCTACGAGCAGTACTTC,CAGSYDRAYEQYF
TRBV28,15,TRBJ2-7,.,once,TGTGCCAGCAGTTCCCCGACCGGGAGCGGCTACGAGCAGTACTTC,CASSSPTGSGYEQYF
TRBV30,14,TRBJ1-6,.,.,TGTGCCTGGAAACTTAAACAGGACCCTTCACCCCTCCACTTT,CAWKLKQDPSPLHF
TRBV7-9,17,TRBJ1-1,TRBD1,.,TGTGCCAGCAGCTTTGGGACAGGAAGCGGGGTGGGAACTGAAGCTTTCTTT,CASSFGTGSGVGTEAFF
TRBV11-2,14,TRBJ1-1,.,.,TGTGCCAGCAGCTTAGGATTGGGGGCCCGTGAAGCTTTCTTT,CASSLGLGAREAFF
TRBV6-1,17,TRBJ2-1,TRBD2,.,TGTGCCAGCAGTGGGGGTCCGGGACTAGCGGGAGTCAATGAGCAGTTCTTC,CASSGGPGLAGVNEQFF
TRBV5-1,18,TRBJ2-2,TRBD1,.,TGCGCCAGCAGCTTGGCGTCCACCGGGACAGGGAGGACCGGGGAGCTGTTTTTT,CASSLASTGTGRTGELFF
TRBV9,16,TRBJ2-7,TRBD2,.,TGTGCCAGCAGCGTAGATGGCGGGAGGGCCGGGTACGAGCAGTACTTC,CASSVDGGRAGYEQYF
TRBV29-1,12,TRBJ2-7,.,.,TGCAGCGTTGCAGGGATCTCCTACGAGCAGTACTTC,CSVAGISYEQYF
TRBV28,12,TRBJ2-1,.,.,TGTGCCACCCTGAAAACTACCAATGAGCAGTTCTTC,CATLKTTNEQFF
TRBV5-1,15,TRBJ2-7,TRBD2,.,TGCGCCAGCAGCCCCGGGGGGGCGCCGTCTTACGAGCAGTACTTC,CASSPGGAPSYEQYF
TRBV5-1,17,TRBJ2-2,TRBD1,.,TGCGCCAGCAGCTTGGTATCGGGACAGAGTAACACCGGGGAGCTGTTTTTT,CASSLVSGQSNTGELFF
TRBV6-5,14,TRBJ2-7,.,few,TGTGCCAGCAGTTACGGACAGAGCTCCTACGAGCAGTACTTC,CASSYGQSSYEQYF